The source of this TCR beta chain is a study of blood T cell repertoires in COVID-19 (dated by TCRdb to about 2020). Background for the entire study: Samples from collaborators originated in the United States, Italy and Spain and spanned both the acute and convalescent phases of COVID-19. The material from the prospective study consisted of cDNA or gDNA derived from T cells, B-cell-depleted T cells, or PBMCs. Deeply sampled blood TCRbeta repertoires from subjects exposed to, actively infected with, or recovered from COVID-19 were included in the dataset. The repertoires were made available in a free public database intended to serve as a resource for research on the immune response to SARS-CoV-2. Samples came from the ongoing ImmuneRACE study (first 160 participants) plus 1,254 subjects from 6 global collaborators. Nearly every sample came with metadata listing a de-identified subject ID, COVID-19 status, age in years and sex. HLA class I and class II types, where available, came from metadata supplied by the sample provider rather than from assay-based typing. Summary of the overall study and its limitations: Clinical and demographic metadata were provided uncurated, with the amount varying by source and participant.

TCRbeta CDR3 regions were amplified from genomic DNA using the immunoSEQ Assay, a bias-controlled multiplex PCR. The paper's data handling went like this. Nucleated cell counts per sample were estimated from amplification of reference gene primers within the assay. To quantify the absolute abundance of each unique TCRbeta CDR3 rearrangement, sequence reads were collapsed and filtered. For each sample, productive Simpson clonality was calculated by taking the square root of Simpson's diversity index across productive rearrangements. The table was pulled from immuneACCESS by TCRdb, which kept in-frame rearrangements only. Such tables lose some clones; where checked, under half of the loss comes from unresolved V genes, and the rest has no known cause. That table furnishes V, J and clone size, whereas the DNA furnished D and trimming. The sample includes some 220,000 clones, with 87% observed a single time. The ten largest clones take up approximately 12% of the sample.

Unmatched junction bases come to 4, with V trimmed by 4 bases and J by 7 bases. Taken from the germline V gene, the CDR1 and CDR2 loops are MNHEY and SVGAGI. The CDR3 has 13 amino acids, counting the end cysteine and phenylalanine. Just the 39-base CDR3 DNA is kept, in frame starting at base 1. Samples from volunteer blood donors who had recovered from COVID-19 were contributed by a second Seattle source. The collaborating institutions used their own protocols to collect whole blood in K2EDTA tubes. Collaborator samples were shipped for TCRbeta analysis as frozen whole blood, isolated PBMCs, or DNA extracted from either sample type. Of note for this clone: Its antigen is currently not known. No much larger clonotype is one base removed from it; base qualities were not supplied.

Sequenced input: peripheral blood. The source is a young woman who had recovered from COVID-19. Rearrangement joined TRBV6-5 to TRBJ1-2; 9 bases in between match TRBD1. The sequenced DNA: TGTGCCAGCAGTTCAACGACAGGGGGTGGCTACACCTTC. The resulting protein is CASSSTTGGGYTF.